The 16 T cell receptor beta chains below all came from one sample that was sequenced in a study of blood T cell repertoires in COVID-19. The assay was immunoSEQ multiplex PCR, and TCRdb's table has in-frame clones only and misses some. The sample includes 320,000 or so clones, roughly 85% of them seen just once. Sample: PBMCs or T cells enriched from blood (not recorded which). These receptors originate from a woman aged 30 to 39 who had been exposed to COVID-19.

The V call is TRBV6-2 or TRBV6-3, the J call TRBJ1-1, with TRBD1 identical over 7 bases. Per germline, CDR1 MNHEY and CDR2 SVGEGT. Trimming removed 4 bases from V and 5 bases from J; junction bases left unmatched: 4. The CDR3 runs 13 residues. CDR3: CASSSTGRTEAFF. The CDR3 DNA reads TGTGCCAGCAGTTCGACAGGGAGAACTGAAGCTTTCTTT.

As concerns this clone: One end of the junction is discordant with germline, which a read error may explain. This rearrangement joins TRBV7-7 to TRBJ2-2; D may be TRBD1 (6 bases). This CDR3 spans 14 amino acids. CDR1 and CDR2 (germline): SSHAT, FNYEAQ (reference sequence). CDR3 nucleotides: TGTGCTAGCAGCTTAGGCAGGGGAAACGGGGAGCTGTTTTTT. Protein product: CASSLGRGNGELFF.

The rearrangement joins TRBV27 to TRBJ1-4; 7 bases are a match to TRBD1. This CDR3 has 15 amino acids. The V gene end was trimmed by 7 bases and the J gene end by 7 bases; junction bases not matched to a gene: 12. Germline V gene data show CDR1 as MNHEY and CDR2 as SMNVEV (reference sequence). The CDR3 sequence is CASTPTDRVGEKLFF. Here the CDR3 DNA reads TGTGCCAGCACTCCAACAGACAGGGTTGGTGAAAAACTGTTTTTT.

This chain joins TRBV19 and TRBJ1-3, with 7 bases lining up with TRBD1. The V and J ends lost 6 bases and 0 bases, in that order; junction bases with no gene match: 8. This CDR3 is 16 amino acids long. Germline V gene sequence: CDR1 LNHDA, CDR2 SQIVND (reference sequence). The chain's CDR3 is CASRPGQQSSGNTIYF. The CDR3, as DNA: TGTGCCAGTAGACCGGGACAGCAAAGCTCTGGAAACACCATATATTTT. Complete variable domain (other parts from reference TRBV19 and TRBJ1-3): DGGITQSPKYLFRKEGQNVTLSCEQNLNHDAMYWYRQDPGQGLRLIYYSQIVNDFQKGDIAEGYSVSREKKESFPLTVTSAQKNPTAFYLCASRPGQQSSGNTIYFGEGSWLTVV.

V is TRBV5-1 and J is TRBJ1-1; 7 nucleotides align to TRBD1. This CDR3 is built from 16 residues. V was clipped by 2 bases and J by 0 bases; unmatched bases: 7. CDR1 is SGHRS and CDR2 is YFSETQ in the germline V gene. This CDR3 is CASSFTGATLNTEAFF. In DNA form, the CDR3 reads TGCGCCAGCAGCTTTACAGGGGCGACATTGAACACTGAAGCTTTCTTT.

V is TRBV28 and J is TRBJ1-5, with 7 nucleotides matching TRBD1. This CDR3 contains 16 residues. Germline V gene sequence: CDR1 MDHEN, CDR2 SYDVKM. The V gene end was trimmed by 5 bases and the J gene end by 7 bases; junction bases not matched to a gene: 14. Written as DNA, the CDR3 is TGTGCCAGCAGTCGTCTTTCCGGGACAGAAGCGCAGCCCCAGCATTTT. This translates into CASSRLSGTEAQPQHF.

The chain's CDR3 is CASSLEEGAVGNTIYF. Here the CDR3 DNA reads TGCGCCAGCAGCCTGGAGGAGGGGGCGGTTGGAAACACCATATATTTT. The chain is built from TRBV4-1 and TRBJ1-3, with 7 nucleotides matching TRBD1. Losses at the gene ends were 4 bases for V and 3 bases for J; bases not matched to a gene: 9. CDR3 length: 16 amino acids. The V gene's germline CDR1 is MGHRA and CDR2 YSYEKL.

The chain has TRBV7-2 and TRBJ2-3; 10 nucleotides match TRBD2. J lost 3 bases, V lost 5 bases, and 2 bases had no gene match. The CDR3 has 14 amino acids. Germline loops: CDR1 SGHTA, CDR2 FQGNSA. In DNA form, the CDR3 reads TGTGCCAGCAGCCCGGGACTAGCGACAGATACGCAGTATTTT. This codes for CASSPGLATDTQYF.

The V and J genes are TRBV30 and TRBJ1-2, with 12 positions matching TRBD1. Germline lookup yields CDR1 GTSNPN and CDR2 SVGIG (reference sequence). The ends lost 2 bases at V and 5 bases at J; junction bases unmatched: 3. The CDR3 consists of 14 residues. As DNA, the CDR3 is TGTGCCTGGAGTAGGGACAGGGGGCAATATGGCTACACCTTC. This codes for CAWSRDRGQYGYTF.

The chain employs TRBV4-2 and TRBJ2-5, with TRBD2 as a possible D gene (7 bases). The CDR3 is 16 amino acids. The V gene lost 0 bases and the J gene lost 5 bases, with 16 bases spanning the gap. CDR1 and CDR2 from the germline V gene are LGHNA and YNFKEQ. The DNA of the CDR3 is TGTGCCAGCAGCCAAGATCGCGCCGGGGGGCCCGAGACCCAGTACTTC. Residues: CASSQDRAGGPETQYF.

The genes are TRBV5-1 and TRBJ1-6; D remains ambiguous. Trimming removed 1 base at V and 6 bases at J, with 11 bases between. The CDR3 loop spans 15 amino acids. The germline CDR1 and CDR2 sequences are SGHRS and YFSETQ. The DNA of the CDR3 is TGCGCCAGCAGCTTGCAGGCATTCAGTAATTCACCCCTCCACTTT. Amino acids: CASSLQAFSNSPLHF.

V usage is TRBV20-1 and J usage is TRBJ1-2; 10 positions match TRBD1. Germline V lookup: CDR1 DFQATT, CDR2 SNEGSKA (reference sequence). The CDR3 contains 16 residues. The ends lost 3 bases at V and 0 bases at J; junction bases unmatched: 7. CDR3 DNA sequence: TGCAGTGCTAGTCTAGGGACAGGGGAAGCTAACTATGGCTACACCTTC. Translated: CSASLGTGEANYGYTF.

There are a few counts of this clone. The genes are TRBV24-1 and TRBJ1-1, with D possibly matching TRBD1 (6 bases). This CDR3 contains 13 residues. Trimming cost V 10 bases and J 3 bases, with 14 bases left between them. CDR1 is KGHDR and CDR2 is SFDVKD in the germline V gene. CDR3 nucleotides: TGTGCCACGAAACAGGGAGTAGACACTGAAGCTTTCTTT. Translating gives CATKQGVDTEAFF.

The rearrangement links TRBV15 to TRBJ2-2; 7 bases map to TRBD2. The V gene end was trimmed by 0 bases and the J gene end by 7 bases; junction bases not matched to a gene: 8. CDR1 is LNHNV, CDR2 YYDKDF, per germline (reference sequence). This CDR3 has 16 residues. Written as DNA, the CDR3 is TGTGCCACCAGCAGAGATTTAGGACTAGAGGGCGGGGAGCTGTTTTTT. Protein product: CATSRDLGLEGGELFF.

This chain connects TRBV6-5 to TRBJ2-1, with 11 nucleotides matching TRBD1. The germline V gene encodes CDR1 MNHEY and CDR2 SVGAGI. V shed 6 bases, J shed 6 bases, and the junction held 7 bases outside the gene matches. CDR3 size: 15 residues. CDR3 protein: CASSLGQGAVNEQFF. The CDR3 DNA sequence: TGTGCCAGCAGCCTTGGACAGGGGGCGGTCAATGAGCAGTTCTTC.

The chain employs TRBV5-1 and TRBJ1-6; 10 bases are shared with TRBD1. The trim removed 1 base at V and 8 bases at J, leaving 12 bases unmatched. The germline V gene encodes CDR1 SGHRS and CDR2 YFSETQ. CDR3 length: 18 residues. The CDR3 region is CASSLWWDRGRFDSPLHF. The CDR3 DNA follows: TGCGCCAGCAGCTTGTGGTGGGACAGGGGACGCTTCGATTCACCCCTCCACTTT.